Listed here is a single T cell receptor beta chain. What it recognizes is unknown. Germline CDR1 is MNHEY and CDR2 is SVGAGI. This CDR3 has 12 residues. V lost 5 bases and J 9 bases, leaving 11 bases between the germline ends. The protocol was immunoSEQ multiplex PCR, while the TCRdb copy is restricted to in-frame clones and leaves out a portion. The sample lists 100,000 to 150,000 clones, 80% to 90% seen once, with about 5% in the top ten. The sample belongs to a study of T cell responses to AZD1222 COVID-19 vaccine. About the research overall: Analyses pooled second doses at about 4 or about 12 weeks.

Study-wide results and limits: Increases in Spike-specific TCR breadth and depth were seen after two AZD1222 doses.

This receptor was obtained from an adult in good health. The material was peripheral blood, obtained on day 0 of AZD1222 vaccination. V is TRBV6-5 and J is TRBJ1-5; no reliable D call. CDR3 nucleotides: TGTGCCAGCAGTACCCCTCCAGGGCCCCAGCATTTT. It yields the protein CASSTPPGPQHF.